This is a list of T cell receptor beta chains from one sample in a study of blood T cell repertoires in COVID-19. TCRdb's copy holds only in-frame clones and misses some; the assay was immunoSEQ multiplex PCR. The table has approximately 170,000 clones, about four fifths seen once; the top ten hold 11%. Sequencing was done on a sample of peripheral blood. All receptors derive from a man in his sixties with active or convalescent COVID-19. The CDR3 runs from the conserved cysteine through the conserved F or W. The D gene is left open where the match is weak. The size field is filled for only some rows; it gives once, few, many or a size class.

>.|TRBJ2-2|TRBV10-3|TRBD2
CAIQAGGPGTGELFF
TGTGCCATCCAAGCGGGAGGCCCGGGCACCGGGGAGCTGTTTTTT
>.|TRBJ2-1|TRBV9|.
CASSVEFTGILNEQFF
TGTGCCAGCAGCGTAGAGTTTACAGGGATCCTCAATGAGCAGTTCTTC
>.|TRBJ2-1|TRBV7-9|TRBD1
CASSSGQGLHNEQFF
TGTGCCAGCAGCTCGGGACAGGGGTTGCACAATGAGCAGTTCTTC
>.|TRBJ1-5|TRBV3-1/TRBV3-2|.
CASSQDRGAGSNQPQHF
TGTGCCAGCAGCCAAGATCGGGGGGCCGGGAGCAATCAGCCCCAGCATTTT
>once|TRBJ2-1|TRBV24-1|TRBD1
CATSGTGTGTYNEQFF
TGTGCCACCAGTGGGACCGGGACAGGGACCTACAATGAGCAGTTCTTC
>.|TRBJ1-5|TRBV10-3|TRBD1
CAISSDIGTGNSNQPQHF
TGTGCCATCAGTTCCGATATTGGGACAGGGAATAGCAATCAGCCCCAGCATTTT
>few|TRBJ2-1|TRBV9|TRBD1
CASSVSGQGALNEQFF
TGTGCCAGCAGCGTATCTGGGCAGGGGGCCCTCAATGAGCAGTTCTTC
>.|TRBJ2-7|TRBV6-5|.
CASRRDPTGGEQYF
TGTGCCAGCAGAAGGGACCCAACCGGGGGCGAGCAGTACTTC
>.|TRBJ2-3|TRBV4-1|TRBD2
CASSPGLAGGHGTDTQYF
TGCGCCAGCAGCCCCGGGTTAGCGGGGGGGCATGGCACAGATACGCAGTATTTT
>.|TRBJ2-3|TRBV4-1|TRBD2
CASSQGLATDTQYF
TGCGCCAGCAGCCAAGGACTAGCAACCGATACGCAGTATTTT
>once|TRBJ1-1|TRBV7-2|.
CASSLVPQGTSEAFF
TGTGCCAGCAGCTTAGTTCCCCAGGGGACGTCTGAAGCTTTCTTT
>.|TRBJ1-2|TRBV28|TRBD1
CASRAGTGGRLGYTF
TGTGCCAGCAGGGCCGGGACAGGGGGCCGGCTTGGCTACACCTTC
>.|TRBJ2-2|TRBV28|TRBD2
CASSLGSGSRTGELFF
TGTGCCAGCAGTTTGGGCAGCGGGAGTAGGACCGGGGAGCTGTTTTTT
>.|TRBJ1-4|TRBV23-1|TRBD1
CASSQKVIQGAGEKLFF
TGCGCCAGCAGTCAAAAGGTGATTCAGGGGGCGGGTGAAAAACTGTTTTTT
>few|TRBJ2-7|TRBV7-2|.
CASRQGLELSYEQYF
TGTGCCAGCAGACAAGGACTGGAACTCTCCTACGAGCAGTACTTC
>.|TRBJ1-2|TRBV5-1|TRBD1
CASSSRQGTSYGYTF
TGCGCCAGCAGCTCGAGACAGGGGACCTCCTATGGCTACACCTTC
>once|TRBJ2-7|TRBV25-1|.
CASRRHRESYEQYF
TGTGCCAGCAGAAGACACAGGGAATCCTACGAGCAGTACTTC
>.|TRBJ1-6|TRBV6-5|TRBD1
CASRSPGQAFSPLHF
TGTGCCAGCAGATCCCCGGGACAGGCCTTCTCACCCCTCCACTTT
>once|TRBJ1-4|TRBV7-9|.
CASSSDPGGKLFF
TGTGCCAGCAGCTCTGACCCGGGGGGAAAACTGTTTTTT
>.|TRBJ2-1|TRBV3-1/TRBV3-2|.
CASRGSSYNEQFF
TGTGCCAGCCGAGGGAGTTCCTACAATGAGCAGTTCTTC
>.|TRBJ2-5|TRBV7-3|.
CASSFVREETQYF
TGTGCCAGCAGCTTCGTCAGGGAAGAGACCCAGTACTTC
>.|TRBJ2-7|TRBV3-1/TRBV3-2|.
CASSQEAQLSYEQYF
TGTGCCAGCAGCCAAGAAGCGCAGCTCTCCTACGAGCAGTACTTC
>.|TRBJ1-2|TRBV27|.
CASSLARGTNGYTF
TGTGCCAGCAGTTTAGCACGGGGGACGAATGGCTACACCTTC
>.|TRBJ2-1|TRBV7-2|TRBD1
CASSFRDRGFGEQFF
TGTGCCAGCAGCTTCCGGGACAGGGGGTTTGGTGAGCAGTTCTTC
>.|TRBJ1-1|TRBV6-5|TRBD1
CASSRQGSSTEAFF
TGTGCCAGCAGTAGACAGGGGTCGAGCACTGAAGCTTTCTTT
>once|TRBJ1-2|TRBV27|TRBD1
CASSPRDRANYGYTF
TGTGCCAGCAGTCCCAGGGACAGAGCTAACTATGGCTACACCTTC
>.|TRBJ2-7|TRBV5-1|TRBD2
CASSGWTSGTSYEQYF
TGCGCCAGCAGCGGGTGGACTAGCGGGACCTCCTACGAGCAGTACTTC
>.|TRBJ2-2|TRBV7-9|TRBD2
CASSIGLAGSTGELFF
TGTGCCAGCAGCATAGGGCTAGCGGGGAGCACCGGGGAGCTGTTTTTT
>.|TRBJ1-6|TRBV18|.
CASSPDGFASPLHF
TGTGCCAGCTCACCCGACGGGTTCGCTTCACCCCTCCACTTT
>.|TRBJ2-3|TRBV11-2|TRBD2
CASSQSSGRSTDTQYF
TGTGCCAGCAGCCAATCTAGCGGGAGGAGCACAGATACGCAGTATTTT
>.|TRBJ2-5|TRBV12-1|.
CARPHPGTSGRLETQYF
TGTGCCAGGCCGCATCCTGGGACTAGCGGGAGGTTAGAGACCCAGTACTTC
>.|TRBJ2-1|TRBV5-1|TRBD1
CASSTGQGQRTLAEQFF
TGCGCCAGCAGCACAGGACAGGGCCAGCGGACCCTCGCGGAGCAGTTCTTC
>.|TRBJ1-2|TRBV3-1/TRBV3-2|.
CASRPRGVDYGYTF
TGTGCCAGCAGACCTCGGGGGGTTGACTATGGCTACACCTTC
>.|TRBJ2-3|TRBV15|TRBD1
CATSRGQGGTDTQYF
TGTGCCACCAGCAGAGGACAGGGAGGCACAGATACGCAGTATTTT
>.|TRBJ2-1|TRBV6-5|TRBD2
CASRGGLAGENEQFF
TGTGCCAGCAGAGGTGGACTAGCGGGAGAAAATGAGCAGTTCTTC
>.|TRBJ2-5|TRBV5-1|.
CASNSGSEETQYF
TGCGCCAGCAACTCGGGGTCGGAGGAGACCCAGTACTTC
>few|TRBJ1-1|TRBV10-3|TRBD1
CAISETGGRTEAFF
TGTGCCATCAGTGAGACAGGGGGACGCACTGAAGCTTTCTTT
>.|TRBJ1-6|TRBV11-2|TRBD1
CASSRQVGDRGFSPLHF
TGTGCCAGCAGCCGTCAAGTAGGGGACAGGGGGTTTTCACCCCTCCACTTT
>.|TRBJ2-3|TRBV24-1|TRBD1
CATSDRDRAYTDTQYF
TGTGCCACCAGTGATCGGGACAGGGCCTACACAGATACGCAGTATTTT
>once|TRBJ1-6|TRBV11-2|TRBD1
CASSLGQGNSPLHF
TGTGCCAGCAGCTTGGGACAGGGGAATTCACCCCTCCACTTT
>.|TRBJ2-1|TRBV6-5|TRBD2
CASRASGSVYNEQFF
TGTGCCAGCAGAGCTAGCGGGTCGGTCTACAATGAGCAGTTCTTC
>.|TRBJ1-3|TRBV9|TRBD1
CASSSLGTGSGNTIYF
TGTGCCAGCAGCTCCCTCGGGACAGGCTCTGGAAACACCATATATTTT